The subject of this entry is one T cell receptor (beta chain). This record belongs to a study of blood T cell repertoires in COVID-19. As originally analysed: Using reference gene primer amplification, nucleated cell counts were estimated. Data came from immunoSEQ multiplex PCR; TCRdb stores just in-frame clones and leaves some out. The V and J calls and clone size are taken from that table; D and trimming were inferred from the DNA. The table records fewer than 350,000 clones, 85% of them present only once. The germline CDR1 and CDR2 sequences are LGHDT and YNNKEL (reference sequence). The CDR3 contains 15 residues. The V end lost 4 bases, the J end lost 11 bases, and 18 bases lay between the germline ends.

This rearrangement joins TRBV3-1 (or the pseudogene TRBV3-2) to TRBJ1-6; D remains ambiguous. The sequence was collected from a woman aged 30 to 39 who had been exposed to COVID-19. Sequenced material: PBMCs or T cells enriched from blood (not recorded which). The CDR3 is CASSPTAGGNPPLHF. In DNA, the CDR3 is TGTGCCAGCAGCCCGACTGCAGGCGGGAATCCACCCCTCCACTTT.